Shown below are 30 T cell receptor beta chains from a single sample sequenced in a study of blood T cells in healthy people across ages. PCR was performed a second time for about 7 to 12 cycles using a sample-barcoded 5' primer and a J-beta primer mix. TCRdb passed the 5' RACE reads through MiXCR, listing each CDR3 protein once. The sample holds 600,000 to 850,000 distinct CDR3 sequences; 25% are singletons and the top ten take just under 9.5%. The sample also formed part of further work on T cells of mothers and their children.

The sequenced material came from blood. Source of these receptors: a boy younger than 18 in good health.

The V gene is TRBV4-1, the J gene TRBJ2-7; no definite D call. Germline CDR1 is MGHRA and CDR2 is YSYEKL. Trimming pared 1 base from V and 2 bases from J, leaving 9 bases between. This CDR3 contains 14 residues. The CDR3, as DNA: TGCGCCAGCAGCCAAGTCACGGAAACCTACGAGCAGTACTTC. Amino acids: CASSQVTETYEQYF.

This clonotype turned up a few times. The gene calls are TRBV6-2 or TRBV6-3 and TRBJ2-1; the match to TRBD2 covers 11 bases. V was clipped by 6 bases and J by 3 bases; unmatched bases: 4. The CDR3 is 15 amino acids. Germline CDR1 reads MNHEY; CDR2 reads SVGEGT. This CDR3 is CASRKLAGVYNEQFF. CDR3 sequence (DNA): TGTGCCAGCAGAAAACTAGCGGGAGTCTACAATGAGCAGTTCTTC.

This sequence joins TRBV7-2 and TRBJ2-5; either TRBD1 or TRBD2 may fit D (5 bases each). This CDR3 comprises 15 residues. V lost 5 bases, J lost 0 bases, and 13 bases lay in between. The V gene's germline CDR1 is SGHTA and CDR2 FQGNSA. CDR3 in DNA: TGTGCCAGCAGCATCGCTTCGGGGCACCAAGAGACCCAGTACTTC. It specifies CASSIASGHQETQYF.

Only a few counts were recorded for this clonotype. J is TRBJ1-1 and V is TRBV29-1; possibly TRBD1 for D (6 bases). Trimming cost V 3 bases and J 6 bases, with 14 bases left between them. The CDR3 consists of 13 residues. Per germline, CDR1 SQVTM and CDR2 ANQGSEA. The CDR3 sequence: CSVESRQAPEAFF. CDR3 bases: TGCAGCGTTGAGTCTAGACAGGCCCCTGAAGCTTTCTTT.

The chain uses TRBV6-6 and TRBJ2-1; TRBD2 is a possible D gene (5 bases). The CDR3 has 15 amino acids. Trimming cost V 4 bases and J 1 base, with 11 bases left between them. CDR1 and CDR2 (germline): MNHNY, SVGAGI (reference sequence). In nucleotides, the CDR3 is TGTGCCAGCAGTTTCGGACTCCAATCCTACAATGAGCAGTTCTTC. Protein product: CASSFGLQSYNEQFF.

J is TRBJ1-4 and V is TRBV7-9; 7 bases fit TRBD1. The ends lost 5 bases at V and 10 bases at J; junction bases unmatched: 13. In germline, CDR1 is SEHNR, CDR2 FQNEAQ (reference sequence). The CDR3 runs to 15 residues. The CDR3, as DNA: TGTGCCAGCAGCATCCTACAGGGGACCTATGCAAAACTGTTTTTT. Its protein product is CASSILQGTYAKLFF.

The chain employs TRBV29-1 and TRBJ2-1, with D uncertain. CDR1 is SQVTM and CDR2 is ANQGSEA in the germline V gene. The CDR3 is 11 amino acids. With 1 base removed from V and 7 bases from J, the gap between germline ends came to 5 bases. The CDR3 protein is CSVEARNEQFF. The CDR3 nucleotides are TGCAGCGTTGAAGCCAGGAATGAGCAGTTCTTC.

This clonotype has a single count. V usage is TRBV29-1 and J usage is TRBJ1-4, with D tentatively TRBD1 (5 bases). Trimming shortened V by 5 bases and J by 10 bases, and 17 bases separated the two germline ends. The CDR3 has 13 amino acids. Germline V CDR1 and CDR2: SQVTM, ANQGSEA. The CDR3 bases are TGCAGCGTTTCCGGCAGCGGGGGGGGAAAACTGTTTTTT. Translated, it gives CSVSGSGGGKLFF.

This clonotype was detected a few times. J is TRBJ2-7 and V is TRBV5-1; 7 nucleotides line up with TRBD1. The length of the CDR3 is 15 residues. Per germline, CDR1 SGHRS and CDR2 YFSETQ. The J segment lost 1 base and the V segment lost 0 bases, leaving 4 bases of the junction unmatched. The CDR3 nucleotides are TGCGCCAGCAGCTTGGCCTCGGGACAGTCCTACGAGCAGTACTTC. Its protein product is CASSLASGQSYEQYF.

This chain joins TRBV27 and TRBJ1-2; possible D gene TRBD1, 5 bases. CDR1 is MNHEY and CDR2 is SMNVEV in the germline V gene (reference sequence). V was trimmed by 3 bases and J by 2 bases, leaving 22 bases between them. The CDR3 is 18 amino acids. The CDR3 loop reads CASSFSALGVAANYGYTF. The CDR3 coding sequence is TGTGCCAGCAGTTTCTCCGCCTTGGGGGTAGCGGCGAACTATGGCTACACCTTC.

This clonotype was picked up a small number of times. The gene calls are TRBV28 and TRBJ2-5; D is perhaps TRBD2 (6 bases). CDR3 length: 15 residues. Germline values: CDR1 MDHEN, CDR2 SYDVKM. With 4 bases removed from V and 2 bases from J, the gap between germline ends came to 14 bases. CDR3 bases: TGTGCCAGCAGTTATCCGGGAGAAGGGCAAGAGACCCAGTACTTC. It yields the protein CASSYPGEGQETQYF.

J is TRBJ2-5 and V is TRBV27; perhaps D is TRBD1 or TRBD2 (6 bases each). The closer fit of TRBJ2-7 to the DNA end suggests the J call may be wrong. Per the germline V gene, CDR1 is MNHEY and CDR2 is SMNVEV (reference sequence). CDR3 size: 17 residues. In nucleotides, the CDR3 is TGTGCCAGCAGTTTAAGGGGGACACTCGGGGGCTCCTACGAGCAGTACTTC. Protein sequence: CASSLRGTLGGSYEQYF.

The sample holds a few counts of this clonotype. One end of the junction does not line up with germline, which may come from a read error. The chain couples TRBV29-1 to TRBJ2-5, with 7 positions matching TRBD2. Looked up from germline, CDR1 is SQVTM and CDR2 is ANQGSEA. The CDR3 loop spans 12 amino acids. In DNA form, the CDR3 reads TGCAGCGTCGGGCTGCTAGCGGAGACCCGGTACTTC. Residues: CSVGLLAETRYF.

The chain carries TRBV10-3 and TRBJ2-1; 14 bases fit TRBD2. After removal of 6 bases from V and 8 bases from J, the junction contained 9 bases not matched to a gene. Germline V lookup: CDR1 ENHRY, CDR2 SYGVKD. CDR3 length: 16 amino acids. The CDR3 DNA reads TGTGCCATCAGGGGTAGGTCGACTAGCGGGGGGGATGAGCAGTTCTTC. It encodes CAIRGRSTSGGDEQFF.

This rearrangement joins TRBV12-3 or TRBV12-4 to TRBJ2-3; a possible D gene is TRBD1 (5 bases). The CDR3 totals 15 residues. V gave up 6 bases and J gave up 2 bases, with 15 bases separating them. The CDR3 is CASSTLRELTDTQYF. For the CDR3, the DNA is TGTGCCAGCAGCACTCTCAGGGAACTCACAGATACGCAGTATTTT.

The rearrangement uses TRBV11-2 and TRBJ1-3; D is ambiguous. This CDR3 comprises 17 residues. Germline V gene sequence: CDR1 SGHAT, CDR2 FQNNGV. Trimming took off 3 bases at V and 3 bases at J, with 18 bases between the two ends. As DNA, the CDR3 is TGTGCCAGCAGCTTCACACCCCTCCCGACGTATGGAAACACCATATATTTT. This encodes CASSFTPLPTYGNTIYF.

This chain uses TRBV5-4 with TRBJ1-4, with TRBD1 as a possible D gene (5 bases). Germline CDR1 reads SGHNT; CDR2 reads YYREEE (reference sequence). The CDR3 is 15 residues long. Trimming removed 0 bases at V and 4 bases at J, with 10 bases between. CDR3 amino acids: CASSLDGTYNEKLFF. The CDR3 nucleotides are TGTGCCAGCAGCTTGGACGGGACCTATAATGAAAAACTGTTTTTT. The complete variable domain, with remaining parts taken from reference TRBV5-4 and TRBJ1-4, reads ETGVTQSPTHLIKTRGQQVTLRCSSQSGHNTVSWYQQALGQGPQFIFQYYREEENGRGNFPPRFSGLQFPNYSSELNVNALELDDSALYLCASSLDGTYNEKLFFGSGTQLSVL.

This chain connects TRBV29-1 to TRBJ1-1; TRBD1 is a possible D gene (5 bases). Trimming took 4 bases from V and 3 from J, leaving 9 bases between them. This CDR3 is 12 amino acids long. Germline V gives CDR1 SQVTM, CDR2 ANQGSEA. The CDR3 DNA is TGCAGCGTTGGTGGGGCTTACACTGAAGCTTTCTTT. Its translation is CSVGGAYTEAFF.

The CDR3 loop reads CASNPSGTSGTNEQFF. CDR3 bases: TGTGCCAGCAACCCTTCCGGGACTAGCGGGACCAATGAGCAGTTCTTC. This chain uses TRBV12-3 or TRBV12-4 with TRBJ2-5; 13 bases match TRBD2. The end of the DNA aligns better with TRBJ2-1, so the J call may be wrong. The CDR3 extends over 16 amino acids.

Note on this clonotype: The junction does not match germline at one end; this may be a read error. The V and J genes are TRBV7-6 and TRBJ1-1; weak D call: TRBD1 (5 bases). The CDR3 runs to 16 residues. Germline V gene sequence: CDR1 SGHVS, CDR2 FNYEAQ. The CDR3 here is CASSLVPGGGNTEAFF. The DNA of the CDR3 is TGTGCCAGCAGCTTAGTACCGGGGGGGGGTAACACTGAAGCCTTCTTT.

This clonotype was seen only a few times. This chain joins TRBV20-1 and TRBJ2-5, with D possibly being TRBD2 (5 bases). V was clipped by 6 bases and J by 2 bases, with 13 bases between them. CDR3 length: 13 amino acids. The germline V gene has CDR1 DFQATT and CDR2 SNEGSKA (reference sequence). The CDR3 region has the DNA TGCAGTGCCGTACGGGGTTTGCAAGAGACCCAGTACTTC. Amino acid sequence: CSAVRGLQETQYF.

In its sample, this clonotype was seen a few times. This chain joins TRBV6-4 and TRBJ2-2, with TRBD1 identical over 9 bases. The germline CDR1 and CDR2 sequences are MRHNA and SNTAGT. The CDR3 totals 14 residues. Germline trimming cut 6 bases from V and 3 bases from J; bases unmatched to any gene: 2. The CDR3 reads CASRGDRDTGELFF. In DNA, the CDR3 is TGTGCCAGCAGGGGGGACAGGGACACCGGGGAGCTGTTTTTT.

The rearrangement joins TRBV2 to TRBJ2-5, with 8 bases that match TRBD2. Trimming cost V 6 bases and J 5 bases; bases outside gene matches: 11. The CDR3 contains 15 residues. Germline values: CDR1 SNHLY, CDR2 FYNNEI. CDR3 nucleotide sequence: TGTGCCAGCAGGGCGTGGGACACGGGAGGGGAGACCCAGTACTTC. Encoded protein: CASRAWDTGGETQYF.

This CDR3 reads CASSEVSYSGQPQHF. The CDR3 DNA reads as TGTGCCAGCAGTGAAGTGTCGTACTCAGGACAGCCCCAGCATTTT. The chain is built from TRBV6-1 and TRBJ1-5; D gene ambiguous. Germline values: CDR1 MNHNS, CDR2 SASEGT. This CDR3 is built from 15 residues. V lost 1 base and J 7 bases, leaving 14 bases between the germline ends.

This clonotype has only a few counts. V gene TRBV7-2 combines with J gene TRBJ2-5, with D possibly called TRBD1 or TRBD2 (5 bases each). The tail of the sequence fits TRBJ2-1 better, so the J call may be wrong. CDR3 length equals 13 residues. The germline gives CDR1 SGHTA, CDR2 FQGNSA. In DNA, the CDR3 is TGTGCCAGCAGACGATTTGGGGGCAATGAGCAGTTCTTC. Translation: CASRRFGGNEQFF.

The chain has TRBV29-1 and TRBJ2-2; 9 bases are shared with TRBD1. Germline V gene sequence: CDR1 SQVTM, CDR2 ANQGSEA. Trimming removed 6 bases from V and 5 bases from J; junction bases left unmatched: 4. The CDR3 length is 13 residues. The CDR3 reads CSVAGTGTGELFF. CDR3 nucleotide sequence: TGCAGCGTCGCCGGGACAGGGACCGGGGAGCTGTTTTTT.

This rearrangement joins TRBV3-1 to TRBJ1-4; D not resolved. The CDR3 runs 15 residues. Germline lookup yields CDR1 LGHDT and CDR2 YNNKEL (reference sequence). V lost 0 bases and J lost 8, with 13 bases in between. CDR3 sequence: CASSQDGPTGEKLFF. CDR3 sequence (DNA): TGTGCCAGCAGCCAAGACGGACCCACGGGGGAAAAACTGTTTTTT.

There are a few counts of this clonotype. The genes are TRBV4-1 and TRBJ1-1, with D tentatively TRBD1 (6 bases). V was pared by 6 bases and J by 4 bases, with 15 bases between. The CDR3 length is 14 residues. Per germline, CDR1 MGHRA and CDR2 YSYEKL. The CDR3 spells CASRAVGGVTEAFF. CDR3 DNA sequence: TGCGCCAGCAGGGCAGTGGGGGGCGTCACTGAAGCTTTCTTT.

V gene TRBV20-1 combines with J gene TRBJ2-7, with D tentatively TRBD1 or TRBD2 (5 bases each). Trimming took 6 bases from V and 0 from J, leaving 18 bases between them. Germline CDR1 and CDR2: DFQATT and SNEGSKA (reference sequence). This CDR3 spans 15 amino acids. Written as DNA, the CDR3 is TGCAGTGCGGCAACGAGGGGCATTAGCTCCTACGAGCAGTACTTC. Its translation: CSAATRGISSYEQYF.

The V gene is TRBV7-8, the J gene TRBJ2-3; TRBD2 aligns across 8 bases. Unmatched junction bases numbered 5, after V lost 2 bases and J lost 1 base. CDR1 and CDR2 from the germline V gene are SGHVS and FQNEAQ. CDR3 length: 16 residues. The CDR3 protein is CASSLLLSGGTDTQYF. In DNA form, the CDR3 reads TGTGCCAGCAGCTTACTTCTTAGCGGGGGCACAGATACGCAGTATTTT.